This T cell receptor (beta chain) was sequenced for a study of shared clonotypes between healthy human individuals. Sequencing used immunoSEQ multiplex PCR; TCRdb keeps in-frame clones, though not all of them. The sample gives about 2.4 million clones, around nine tenths of which show up once; about 0.13% is in the top ten. This clone was detected only once. CDR1 is SQVTM, CDR2 ANQGSEA, per germline. Trimming removed 7 bases from V and 4 bases from J; junction bases left unmatched: 14. This CDR3 region has 15 residues. The sequenced material came from naive CD4+ T cells sorted from blood. Subset defined: CD45RA+ positively selected. The rearrangement joins TRBV29-1 to TRBJ2-5; 8 bases line up with TRBD1. This TCR came from a man aged 18 to 30 in good health. CDR3 sequence: CSARDRRNGGETQYF. CDR3 sequence (DNA): TGCAGCGCTCGGGACAGGAGGAACGGCGGAGAGACCCAGTACTTC.